The T cell receptor beta chain described here comes from a study of blood T cells in healthy people across ages. This CDR3 is built from 13 residues. Trimming left V 1 base short and J 8 bases short, with 12 bases between. The V gene's germline CDR1 is LGHNA and CDR2 YNFKEQ. Primed by a sample-barcoded 5' primer and a J-beta primer mix, a second PCR proceeded for about 6 to 12 cycles. Sequencing yielded, for each sample, at least 2.5 million paired-end reads carrying CDR3. TCRdb reprocessed the 5' RACE reads via MiXCR and lists one record per CDR3 protein. Of 800,000 to 950,000 distinct CDR3 sequences in the sample, roughly 29% were seen once. Ten or more counts support this clonotype. Investigators took around 11 milliliters of peripheral blood from every donor. The data also belong to a second study, concerning T cells of mothers and their children. This second study notes: Researchers put all of the extracted RNA into cDNA synthesis, using around 1.5 ug per 15 ul. Regardless of relatedness, pairs show thymic selection shaping TCR recombination output in a similar manner.

This TCR was recovered from a woman in her forties in good health. The chain carries TRBV4-2 and TRBJ2-7, with no clear D. The specimen was blood. The CDR3: CASSQGNGVKQYF. In DNA form, the CDR3 reads TGTGCCAGCAGCCAAGGAAATGGTGTTAAGCAGTACTTC.